This is a list of T cell receptor beta chains from one sample in a study of molecular identifiers for immune sequencing clone quantification. TCRdb analysed the PCR reads with MiXCR anew, one entry per CDR3 protein. Seen here are about half a million distinct CDR3 sequences, 20% to 25% observed once, and the top ten hold 0.7% to 1%. Sequencing used naive CD8+ T cells from blood, with Jurkat cell RNA spiked in. These receptors were taken from a human donor in good health. Some libraries in this study had Jurkat cell RNA spiked in. The CDR3 runs from the conserved cysteine through the conserved F or W. The D gene is left open where the match is weak. Expanded clones are given a class, and other clones once, few, many or no size at all.

j_call	d_call	clone_size	v_call	cdr3_aa	cdr3_nt
TRBJ2-1	TRBD2	NA	TRBV4-1	CASSQIAGYSYNEQFF	TGCGCCAGCAGCCAAATAGCGGGATACTCCTACAATGAGCAGTTCTTC
TRBJ1-3	NA	NA	TRBV27	CASSPGTFPSGNTIYF	TGTGCCAGCAGTCCAGGGACATTCCCCTCTGGAAACACCATATATTTT
TRBJ2-7	NA	NA	TRBV10-3	CAISEFVGTKSYVQYF	TGTGCCATCAGCGAGTTTGTAGGCACAAAATCCTACGTGCAGTACTTC
TRBJ2-2	NA	many	TRBV6-5	CASSFSNTGELFF	TGTGCCAGCAGCTTCTCTAACACCGGGGAGCTGTTTTTT
TRBJ1-2	NA	NA	TRBV12-3/TRBV12-4	CASSLIRGKIYGYTF	TGTGCCAGCAGTTTGATTAGGGGGAAGATCTATGGCTACACCTTC
TRBJ2-2	NA	few	TRBV11-2	CASSPDPGGTGELFF	TGTGCCAGCAGCCCCGACCCCGGAGGTACCGGGGAGCTGTTTTTT
TRBJ2-7	TRBD2	NA	TRBV30	CAWSRSGVSYEQYF	TGTGCCTGGAGCCGTAGCGGGGTCTCCTACGAGCAGTACTTC
TRBJ1-2	TRBD1	few	TRBV13	CASSVQGGDSYGYTF	TGTGCCAGCAGCGTTCAGGGGGGCGATAGTTATGGCTACACCTTC
TRBJ2-1	NA	many	TRBV6-5	CASSYRDTWTDEQFF	TGTGCCAGCAGCTACAGGGACACCTGGACCGATGAGCAGTTCTTC
TRBJ2-7	TRBD1	many	TRBV4-1	CASSQGGTGISYEQYF	TGCGCCAGCAGCCAGGGGGGGACAGGGATATCCTACGAGCAGTACTTC
TRBJ2-7	TRBD2	many	TRBV9	CASSEVPSGRASEQYF	TGTGCCAGCAGCGAGGTGCCTAGCGGGAGGGCCAGCGAGCAGTACTTC
TRBJ2-7	NA	many	TRBV12-3/TRBV12-4	CASSLAGSHAEQYF	TGTGCCAGCAGTTTAGCCGGCAGCCATGCTGAGCAGTACTTC
TRBJ2-3	TRBD1	many	TRBV3-1	CASSQVGQASTDTQYF	TGTGCCAGCAGCCAAGTGGGACAGGCGAGCACAGATACGCAGTATTTT
TRBJ1-2	NA	NA	TRBV29-1	CSVTGTEANYGYTF	TGCAGCGTCACCGGGACTGAGGCTAACTATGGCTACACCTTC
TRBJ2-2	TRBD2	NA	TRBV6-5	CASSRSAGAGGPLNTGELFF	TGTGCCAGCAGCCGGTCCGCTGGAGCGGGAGGCCCACTAAACACCGGGGAGCTGTTTTTT
TRBJ2-2	NA	NA	TRBV7-9	CASSSSFYGEVENTGELFF	TGTGCCAGCAGCTCCTCCTTCTATGGGGAGGTTGAGAACACCGGGGAGCTGTTTTTT
TRBJ2-3	NA	many	TRBV5-4	CASSERLLTDTQYF	TGTGCCAGCAGCGAACGGTTGTTGACAGATACGCAGTATTTT
TRBJ1-4	TRBD1	few	TRBV7-9	CASSSAKTGGVDEKLFF	TGTGCCAGCAGCTCAGCCAAGACAGGGGGCGTTGATGAAAAACTGTTTTTT
TRBJ1-1	TRBD1	few	TRBV12-5	CASGLTGGWTEAFF	TGTGCTAGTGGTTTGACAGGGGGCTGGACTGAAGCTTTCTTT
TRBJ2-2	NA	many	TRBV14	CASSQFFTGELFF	TGTGCCAGCAGCCAATTTTTTACCGGGGAGCTGTTTTTT
TRBJ2-7	NA	NA	TRBV4-3	CASSQDWAGTAYEQYF	TGCGCCAGCAGCCAAGATTGGGCGGGAACGGCCTACGAGCAGTACTTC
TRBJ2-7	TRBD2	many	TRBV28	CASSFVRLAGSEQYF	TGTGCCAGCAGTTTCGTCCGACTAGCGGGAAGCGAGCAGTACTTC